The present TCR beta chain was sequenced within a study of T-cell memory formation after mild COVID-19. From 5'RACE with constant-segment primers came TCR alpha and TCR beta cDNA libraries that carried sample barcodes and UMIs. TCRdb re-derived calls from the 5' RACE reads in MiXCR, one entry per CDR3 protein. Of about 340,000 distinct CDR3 sequences listed, 10% to 15% are singletons. Germline trimming cut 2 bases from V and 2 bases from J; bases unmatched to any gene: 6. The length of the CDR3 is 15 residues. CDR1 is SGHNT and CDR2 is YYREEE in the germline V gene (reference sequence). This clonotype originated in a man in his late teens or twenties who had mild COVID-19 (a few samples of this study predate the infection). Cell type and time point are not known. The chain recombines TRBV5-4 with TRBJ2-7; 8 bases match TRBD1. Sequencing was carried out using PBMCs or a T cell subset sorted from them (not recorded which). CDR3: CASSLGNRGTYEQYV. The CDR3 bases are TGTGCCAGCAGCTTAGGTAACAGGGGGACCTACGAGCAGTACGTC.